This passage covers 9 T cell receptor beta chains from one sample sequenced in a study of shared clonotypes between healthy human individuals (dated by TCRdb to about 2020). Library creation used the immunoSEQ multiplex PCR assay. Imported from immuneACCESS, the table was reduced by TCRdb to in-frame sequences with V and J called. These copies leave out some clones; in studies compared against another copy, an unresolved V gene accounts for under half, and the cause of the remainder is not known. The sample has fewer than 850,000 clones on record, around 91% of them singletons. 34% of the sample comes from the top ten. The sequenced material came from memory CD8+ T cells from PBMCs. Per the publication, the cell subset or site label means: CD45RO+ cells pooled with CCR7-negative TemRA cells. The receptor set was obtained from a man between 18 and 29 years old in good health. Some clones in this sample may be carry-over from other donors' samples.

V is TRBV7-8 and J is TRBJ2-5; TRBD1 agrees at 9 bases. V was clipped by 5 bases and J by 2 bases; unmatched bases: 12. The CDR3 loop spans 17 amino acids. Germline lookup yields CDR1 SGHVS and CDR2 FQNEAQ. CDR3 region: CASSRYRDRAPQETQYF. Written as DNA, the CDR3 is TGTGCCAGCAGCCGATACAGGGACAGGGCTCCACAAGAGACCCAGTACTTC.

This chain connects TRBV28 to TRBJ2-1; D uncertain. V was clipped by 7 bases and J by 4 bases, with 17 bases between them. This CDR3 is 15 amino acids long. Looked up from germline, CDR1 is MDHEN and CDR2 is SYDVKM. CDR3 amino acids: CASNRQGSRYNEQFF. CDR3 nucleotides: TGTGCCAGCAATCGCCAAGGGTCTAGGTACAATGAGCAGTTCTTC.

The chain is built from TRBV29-1 and TRBJ2-7, with 7 positions matching TRBD2. Germline V gene sequence: CDR1 SQVTM, CDR2 ANQGSEA. Unmatched junction bases numbered 6, after V lost 7 bases and J lost 6 bases. The CDR3 length is 11 residues. This CDR3 reads CSALGGFEQYF. The DNA of the CDR3 is TGCAGCGCCCTGGGGGGGTTCGAGCAGTACTTC.

CDR3 nucleotides: TGCAGCGTTGAAGCAGGGGAGCTGTTTTTT. Residues: CSVEAGELFF. The chain combines TRBV29-1 with TRBJ2-2, with D hard to call. Germline V gene sequence: CDR1 SQVTM, CDR2 ANQGSEA. The CDR3 extends over 10 amino acids. The V and J ends lost 1 base and 8 bases respectively, with 2 bases between them.

This chain joins TRBV21-1 and TRBJ2-7; the table's TRBD2 call for D was not verified on the DNA. TRBV21-1 is labeled a pseudogene. This CDR3 is 17 amino acids long. The CDR3 spells CASSNNRTSGRTYEQYF. DNA of the CDR3: TGTGCCAGCAGCAACAACCGGACTAGCGGGAGGACCTACGAGCAGTACTTC.

The genes are TRBV4-3 and TRBJ2-7; D is possibly TRBD1 (5 bases). Deletions cut 2 bases from V and 2 bases from J, with 16 bases between. CDR1 and CDR2 (germline): LGHNA, YSLEER. The CDR3 covers 16 residues. Written as DNA, the CDR3 is TGCGCCAGCAGCCAAAAGGGCCAGGGCAGGCCCTACGAGCAGTACTTC. Residues: CASSQKGQGRPYEQYF.

The chain combines TRBV27 with TRBJ1-5, with D perhaps TRBD1 (5 bases). V lost 4 bases to trimming and J lost 7 bases, with 11 bases between them. The CDR3 totals 13 residues. Germline lookup yields CDR1 MNHEY and CDR2 SMNVEV (reference sequence). The chain's CDR3 is CASSWGWGQPQHF. The CDR3, as DNA: TGTGCCAGCAGTTGGGGGTGGGGGCAGCCCCAGCATTTT.

The V call is TRBV29-1, the J call TRBJ2-2, with no clear D. The germline gives CDR1 SQVTM, CDR2 ANQGSEA. The CDR3 runs 11 residues. The V end was cut by 4 bases, the J end by 6 bases, with 6 bases between. The CDR3 spells CSVVGAGELFF. DNA of the CDR3: TGCAGCGTTGTTGGCGCCGGGGAGCTGTTTTTT.

The rearrangement links TRBV6-5 to TRBJ2-3; no reliable D call. With 2 bases removed from V and 2 bases from J, the gap between germline ends came to 11 bases. The germline gives CDR1 MNHEY, CDR2 SVGAGI. The CDR3 runs to 15 residues. CDR3 in amino acids: CASSYARKSTDTQYF. CDR3 coding DNA: TGTGCCAGCAGTTACGCCAGGAAGTCCACAGATACGCAGTATTTT.